This T cell receptor beta chain comes out of a study of shared clonotypes between healthy human individuals (dated by TCRdb to about 2020). At the level of the whole study: The cohort comprised a couple of women and a few men aged 18 to 49 years. Leukapheresis yielded between about 0.94 and 9 billion PBMCs per donor. Libraries were prepared and TCR repertoires were sequenced by different laboratories using diverse techniques, in order to increase sequencing depth and limit assay-specific biases. To estimate repertoire size and how much clonotype sharing occurs between individuals, the study deeply sequenced the blood TCR repertoires of roughly 5 healthy adults.

Overall results and qualifications from the work: Based on pairwise subsampling, the degree of clonotype sharing among donors was expected to be affected by sequencing depth. The genetic and exposure-history diversity represented was limited by the small number of donors. Sampling was restricted to blood, and TCR repertoires in tissue are likely to differ from TCR repertoires in blood.

Comment on this clone: No cognate antigen has been identified for it. No base quality values were provided; no much bigger clone lies one nucleotide off.

Healthy HIV-negative adults with no recently reported acute infections or vaccinations were included as donors. Every donor was a Caucasian adult living in Nashville, Tennessee, USA. For unsorted samples, tens of millions of PBMCs were counted, and genomic DNA was extracted using the QIAamp DNA Blood Mini kit. Blood was collected by leukapheresis, and PBMCs were isolated by Ficoll-Histopaque density gradient centrifugation and then cryopreserved in liquid nitrogen vapor phase. TCR CDR3 regions were amplified from genomic DNA by multiplex PCR using the deep immunoSEQ assay. For each cell subset, the extracted genomic DNA was distributed evenly across all wells of several immunoSEQ 96-well plates, and each plate served as one replicate. For unsorted PBMC, around 330 ng genomic DNA, equal to 32,000 or so T cell genomes, was loaded into each replicate PCR. Ten immunoSEQ deep assay plates were used to sequence unsorted PBMC genomic DNA. The purified libraries were quantified using a Qubit 3.0 fluorometer, sized with a Bioanalyzer 2100, and then quantified again using the KAPA Library Quantification kit. A separate single-read 150-cycle Illumina NextSeq 550 flow cell was used to sequence each immunoSEQ 96-well plate. Per the authors' processing: The immunoSEQ output contained only junctional sequences without quality scores, so filtering could not match that applied to full-length reads. To assign V/J genes and CDR3, sequences were annotated against IMGT germline references using PyIR, a Python wrapper for IgBLAST v1.9. Reads were filtered out if the reads had weak V/J assignments (E-value above 1e-6), no CDR3, stop codons, out-of-frame junctions, or ambiguous translated residues. V3J clonotypes were defined as sequences sharing an identical inferred V gene, J gene, and CDR3 amino acid sequence. To compute the percentage overlap between repertoires, the number of shared unique clonotypes was divided by the size of the smaller repertoire. Richness of each repertoire was evaluated using RTK rarefaction, the Chao1 estimator, and Recon v2.1 estimates of unobserved clonotypes. In its TCRdb copy, this immuneACCESS table keeps in-frame sequences only and misses some clones. Where compared with another copy, unresolved V genes explain less than half of these, and the others have no known cause. The V and J calls and clone size were taken over from that table, and D and trimming were inferred from the DNA. The sample table lists about 490,000 clones, 79% of them with a count of one. Less than 15% of the sample comes from the top ten.

The germline V gene provides CDR1 WSHSY and CDR2 SAAADI. V loses 4 bases of germline sequence and J loses 3 bases, and the interval between the two ends is 19 bases. The CDR3 runs 17 residues from the cysteine to the phenylalanine. Only CDR3 DNA remains: 51 bases, in frame from the first base. The source is a woman in her 40s in good health. Some clones in this sample may be carry-over from other donors' samples. The rearranged segments are TRBV10-2 and TRBJ2-4, with the D gene call left open. The sequencing input was PBMCs. The nucleotide sequence is TGCGCCAGCAGTGTAGCAGGACCCGAAAAGGACAAAAACATTCAGTACTTC. Translated, it gives CASSVAGPEKDKNIQYF.